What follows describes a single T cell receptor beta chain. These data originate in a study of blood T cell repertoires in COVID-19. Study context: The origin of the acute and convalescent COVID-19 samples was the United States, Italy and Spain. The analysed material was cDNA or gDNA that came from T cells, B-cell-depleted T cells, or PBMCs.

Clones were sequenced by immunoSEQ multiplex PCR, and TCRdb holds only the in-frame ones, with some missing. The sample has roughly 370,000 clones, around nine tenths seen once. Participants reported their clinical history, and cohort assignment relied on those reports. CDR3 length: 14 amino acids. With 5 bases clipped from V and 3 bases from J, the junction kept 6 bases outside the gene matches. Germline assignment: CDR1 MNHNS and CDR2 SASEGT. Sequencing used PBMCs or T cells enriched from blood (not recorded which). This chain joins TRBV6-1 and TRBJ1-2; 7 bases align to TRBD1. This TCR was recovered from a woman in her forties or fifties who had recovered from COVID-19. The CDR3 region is CASSITGTDYGYTF. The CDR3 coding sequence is TGTGCCAGCAGTATTACAGGGACAGACTATGGCTACACCTTC.